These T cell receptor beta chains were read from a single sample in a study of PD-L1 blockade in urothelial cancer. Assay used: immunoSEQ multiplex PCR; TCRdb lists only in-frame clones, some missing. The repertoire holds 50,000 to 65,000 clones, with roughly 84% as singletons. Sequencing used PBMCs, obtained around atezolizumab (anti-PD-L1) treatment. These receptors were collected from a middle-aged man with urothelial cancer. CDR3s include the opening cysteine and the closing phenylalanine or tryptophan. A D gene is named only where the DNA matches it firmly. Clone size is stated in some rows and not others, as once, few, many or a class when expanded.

CASSTGTENSPLHF,TGTGCCAGCAGCACCGGGACAGAGAATTCACCCCTCCACTTT,TRBJ1-6,-,TRBD1,TRBV2,14
CASRTGSDYEQYF,TGTGCCAGCAGGACAGGGAGTGACTACGAGCAGTACTTC,TRBJ2-7,-,TRBD1,TRBV11-2,13
CASSAEGYNSPLHF,TGTGCCAGCAGTGCAGAGGGCTATAATTCACCCCTCCACTTT,TRBJ1-6,-,-,TRBV6-1,14
CASSNSGRAQGYNEQFF,TGTGCCAGTAGTAATAGCGGGAGGGCCCAGGGCTACAATGAGCAGTTCTTC,TRBJ2-1,once,TRBD2,TRBV19,17
CASSVRGWGVGSEPFF,-,TRBJ1-1,-,-,TRBV9,16
CASTRTGGTDTQYF,TGTGCCAGCACCAGGACGGGGGGAACAGATACGCAGTATTTT,TRBJ2-3,-,TRBD2,TRBV9,14
CASTSLAGGTDTQYF,TGTGCCAGCACCTCCCTAGCGGGAGGCACAGATACGCAGTATTTT,TRBJ2-3,-,TRBD2,TRBV28,15
CAISEPIGRAYNEQFF,TGTGCCATCAGTGAGCCAATTGGCAGGGCGTACAATGAGCAGTTCTTC,TRBJ2-1,once,-,TRBV10-3,16
CASSLMTGLGGPEQFF,TGTGCCAGCAGCTTAATGACGGGACTAGGGGGACCGGAGCAGTTCTTC,TRBJ2-1,once,TRBD2,TRBV11-2,16
CASSERNTGELFF,TGTGCCAGCAGTGAGCGAAACACCGGGGAGCTGTTTTTT,TRBJ2-2,-,-,TRBV25-1,13
CASRRRQGRETQYF,TGTGCCAGCAGAAGACGACAGGGAAGAGAGACCCAGTACTTC,TRBJ2-5,-,TRBD1,TRBV6-5,14
CASSRDSNQPQHF,TGCGCCAGCAGCCGGGACAGTAATCAGCCCCAGCATTTT,TRBJ1-5,-,TRBD1,TRBV5-1,13